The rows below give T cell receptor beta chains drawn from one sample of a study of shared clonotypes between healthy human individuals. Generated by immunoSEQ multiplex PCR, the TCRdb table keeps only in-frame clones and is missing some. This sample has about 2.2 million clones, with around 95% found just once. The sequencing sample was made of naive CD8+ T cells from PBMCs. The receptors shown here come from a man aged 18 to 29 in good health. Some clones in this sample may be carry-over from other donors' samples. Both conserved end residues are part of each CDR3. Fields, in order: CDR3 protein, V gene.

CDR3: CSVSYTQGF
V: TRBV20-1

CDR3: CAISESTNEQFF
V: TRBV10-3

CDR3: CASSVEWSTDTQYF
V: TRBV9

CDR3: CAVQYLAREGFFTGELFF
V: TRBV2

CDR3: CAPKDRPYEQYF
V: TRBV10-3

CDR3: CASSLTFGVAGSYNEQFF
V: TRBV5-6

CDR3: CASSRAYRDSLLPNYGYTF
V: TRBV7-9

CDR3: CASSGASWETQYF
V: TRBV5-1

CDR3: CASSEGPWTKNLSGTEAFF
V: TRBV2

CDR3: CASSLGTSGRVDEQFF
V: TRBV5-5

CDR3: CASSPGLADLSSYEQYF
V: TRBV5-1

CDR3: CASSISSGISYNEQFF
V: TRBV27

CDR3: CASSLRVGTGGNEQFF
V: TRBV4-3

CDR3: CAISELFRDRIESGNTIYF
V: TRBV10-3

CDR3: CASSLGQGWAEAFF
V: TRBV27

CDR3: CASSPVYNSPLHF
V: TRBV6-6

CDR3: CASSNRDRDSYEQYF
V: TRBV19

CDR3: CASSGGQGVVDEKLFF
V: TRBV2

CDR3: CASSLRMTGSTGELFF
V: TRBV7-7

CDR3: CASSQDEYRDPTDTQYF
V: TRBV4-1

CDR3: CASSQDSFPGANVLTF
V: TRBV14

CDR3: CASSYYRDRGETQYF
V: TRBV5-1